This T cell receptor (beta chain) was captured by sequencing in a study of cytomegalovirus exposure and HLA in healthy donors. Findings of the study overall: In an earlier analysis, in roughly 580 donors, most V segments appeared productive either ~90% or ~30% of the time. Most TCR sequences showed up rarely, but some public TCRs showed up in many donors. Under in vitro conditions, three CMV-associated chains were confirmed as specific for CMV antigens.

The CDR3 covers 17 residues. Trimming at V came to 0 bases and at J to 1 base, leaving 5 bases not matched to a gene. Per germline, CDR1 MRHNA and CDR2 SNTAGT. The PCR was carried out with 60 Vbeta primers and 13 Jbeta primers. Profiled with immunoSEQ multiplex PCR; TCRdb holds only in-frame clones, not every one. The table has some 170,000 clones, roughly 80% seen once. As regards this clone: Antigen unknown.

The rearrangement links TRBV6-4 to TRBJ2-3; TRBD1 matches 9 bases. Sequenced input: PBMCs. The receptor was isolated from a woman under 30 in good health and CMV-seropositive. CDR3 amino acids: CASSDSSTGGGTDTQYF. DNA of the CDR3: TGTGCCAGCAGTGACTCAAGTACAGGGGGCGGCACAGATACGCAGTATTTT.